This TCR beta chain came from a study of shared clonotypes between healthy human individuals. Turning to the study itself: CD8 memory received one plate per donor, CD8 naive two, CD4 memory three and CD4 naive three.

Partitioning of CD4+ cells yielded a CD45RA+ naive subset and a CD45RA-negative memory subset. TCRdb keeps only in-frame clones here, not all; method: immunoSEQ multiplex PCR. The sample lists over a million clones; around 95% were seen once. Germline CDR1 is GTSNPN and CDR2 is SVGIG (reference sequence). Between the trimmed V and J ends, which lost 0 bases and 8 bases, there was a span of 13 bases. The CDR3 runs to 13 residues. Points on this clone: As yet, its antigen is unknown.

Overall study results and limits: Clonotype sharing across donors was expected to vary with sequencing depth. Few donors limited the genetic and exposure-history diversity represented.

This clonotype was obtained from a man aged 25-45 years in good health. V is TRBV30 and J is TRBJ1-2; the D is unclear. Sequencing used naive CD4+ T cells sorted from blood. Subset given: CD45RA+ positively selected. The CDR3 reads CAWSVSPDIGYTF. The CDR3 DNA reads TGTGCCTGGAGTGTCAGTCCCGACATCGGCTACACCTTC.